Listed below are T cell receptor beta chains from one sample, sequenced in a study of T cell responses to AZD1222 COVID-19 vaccine. Sequencing used immunoSEQ multiplex PCR; TCRdb keeps in-frame clones, though not all of them. Of over 60,000 clones in the sample, around nine tenths were seen once. Specimen: peripheral blood, collected on day 0 of AZD1222 vaccination. These receptors were taken from an adult in good health. CDR3s include the opening cysteine and the closing phenylalanine or tryptophan. The order of the fields is CDR3 DNA, CDR3 protein, D gene, clone size, J gene, V gene. D genes are given only for firm matches. Clone size is given for some rows only: seen once, a few or many times, or a class if the clone is expanded.

cdr3_nt: TGTGCCAGCAGTTACAGGCCCGGGGAGCTGTTTTTT
cdr3_aa: CASSYRPGELFF
d_call: NA
clone_size: NA
j_call: TRBJ2-2
v_call: TRBV6-6

cdr3_nt: TGTGCCAGCAGCCCGTCATTGAACTATGGCTACACCTTC
cdr3_aa: CASSPSLNYGYTF
d_call: NA
clone_size: NA
j_call: TRBJ1-2
v_call: TRBV3-1/TRBV3-2

cdr3_nt: TGTGCCACCAGCAGAGATCGATCCTACGAGCAGTACTTC
cdr3_aa: CATSRDRSYEQYF
d_call: NA
clone_size: NA
j_call: TRBJ2-7
v_call: TRBV15

cdr3_nt: TGTGCCAGCAGCTCCCCTTGGGCGGGGGGGGCCACCGGGGAGCTGTTTTTT
cdr3_aa: CASSSPWAGGATGELFF
d_call: TRBD2
clone_size: NA
j_call: TRBJ2-2
v_call: TRBV5-5

cdr3_nt: TGTGCCAGCAGCCCCCGGGGGGCGGGGGTCCTCTACGAGCAGTACTTC
cdr3_aa: CASSPRGAGVLYEQYF
d_call: NA
clone_size: NA
j_call: TRBJ2-7
v_call: TRBV9

cdr3_nt: TGTGCCAGCAGCTTAGCGGGACAGGTTTTCGATGAGACTTTCTTT
cdr3_aa: CASSLAGQVFDETFF
d_call: TRBD1
clone_size: NA
j_call: TRBJ1-1
v_call: TRBV7-2

cdr3_nt: TGCAGCGTGCGGGACAGGGACGATCAGCCCCAGCATTTT
cdr3_aa: CSVRDRDDQPQHF
d_call: TRBD1
clone_size: NA
j_call: TRBJ1-5
v_call: TRBV29-1

cdr3_nt: TGTGCCATCAGCCAGGGGCGGGTTGGCTACACCTTC
cdr3_aa: CAISQGRVGYTF
d_call: NA
clone_size: NA
j_call: TRBJ1-2
v_call: TRBV10-3

cdr3_nt: TGTGCCTGGAGTGCTACAGGGTTGGGCGGGGAGCTGTTTTTT
cdr3_aa: CAWSATGLGGELFF
d_call: NA
clone_size: NA
j_call: TRBJ2-2
v_call: TRBV30

cdr3_nt: TGTGCCACCTTATTAGCGGGGGGTACCGGGGAGCTGTTTTTT
cdr3_aa: CATLLAGGTGELFF
d_call: TRBD2
clone_size: NA
j_call: TRBJ2-2
v_call: TRBV28

cdr3_nt: TGCGCCAGCAGCCACCCGGGACAGGGAAGACATGGCTACACCTTC
cdr3_aa: CASSHPGQGRHGYTF
d_call: TRBD1
clone_size: NA
j_call: TRBJ1-2
v_call: TRBV4-1

cdr3_nt: TGCGCCAGCACGGGACTAGCGTTCGGGGAGACCCAGTACTTC
cdr3_aa: CASTGLAFGETQYF
d_call: TRBD2
clone_size: NA
j_call: TRBJ2-5
v_call: TRBV5-1

cdr3_nt: TGTGCCTGGAAGGGTTTAACTGAAGCTTTCTTT
cdr3_aa: CAWKGLTEAFF
d_call: NA
clone_size: NA
j_call: TRBJ1-1
v_call: TRBV30

cdr3_nt: TGTGCCTGGAGTCTAGGAATTACAGGGGCAAAGTACTTC
cdr3_aa: CAWSLGITGAKYF
d_call: TRBD1
clone_size: NA
j_call: TRBJ2-7
v_call: TRBV30

cdr3_nt: TGTGCCAGCTCGGGCCTAAGGACTGAAGCTTTCTTT
cdr3_aa: CASSGLRTEAFF
d_call: NA
clone_size: NA
j_call: TRBJ1-1
v_call: TRBV19

cdr3_nt: TGTGCCAGCAGCGTCGAACCGAACACTGAAGCTTTCTTT
cdr3_aa: CASSVEPNTEAFF
d_call: NA
clone_size: NA
j_call: TRBJ1-1
v_call: TRBV9

cdr3_nt: TGTGCCAGCAGTTACGGCGGTTTGGCGGCGTACGAGCAGTACTTC
cdr3_aa: CASSYGGLAAYEQYF
d_call: NA
clone_size: NA
j_call: TRBJ2-7
v_call: TRBV28

cdr3_nt: TGTGCCAGCAGTCGGTGGGATGAGCAGTTCTTC
cdr3_aa: CASSRWDEQFF
d_call: NA
clone_size: NA
j_call: TRBJ2-1
v_call: TRBV21-1

cdr3_nt: TGTGCCAGCAGCACGGACAGGAAGAACACTGAAGCTTTCTTT
cdr3_aa: CASSTDRKNTEAFF
d_call: TRBD1
clone_size: once
j_call: TRBJ1-1
v_call: TRBV5-4

cdr3_nt: TGTGCCAGTAGTGGGGCAAGCCCTATCCGCTATGGCTACACCTTC
cdr3_aa: CASSGASPIRYGYTF
d_call: NA
clone_size: NA
j_call: TRBJ1-2
v_call: TRBV19

cdr3_nt: TGTGCCAGCAGTTACTCGAGAGGAGGTCAAGAGACCCAGTACTTC
cdr3_aa: CASSYSRGGQETQYF
d_call: NA
clone_size: NA
j_call: TRBJ2-5
v_call: TRBV6-5

cdr3_nt: TGTGCCAGCATCCTCACCAGGGGGTACCAAGAGACCCAGTACTTC
cdr3_aa: CASILTRGYQETQYF
d_call: TRBD1
clone_size: NA
j_call: TRBJ2-5
v_call: TRBV5-5

cdr3_nt: TGTGCCAGCAGCCTACCCGGGGGGGCCTACGAGCAGTACTTC
cdr3_aa: CASSLPGGAYEQYF
d_call: TRBD2
clone_size: NA
j_call: TRBJ2-7
v_call: TRBV5-4

cdr3_nt: TGTGCCTCCCTCCCGGGGGGAGATGGCTACACCTTC
cdr3_aa: CASLPGGDGYTF
d_call: NA
clone_size: NA
j_call: TRBJ1-2
v_call: TRBV6-5

cdr3_nt: TGTGCCTGTACAGGACAGCCCAACACCGGGGAGCTGTTTTTT
cdr3_aa: CACTGQPNTGELFF
d_call: NA
clone_size: NA
j_call: TRBJ2-2
v_call: TRBV30

cdr3_nt: TGTGCCAGCAGTGAACGGATAGCGGGGGGACCAACCTACGAGCAGTACTTC
cdr3_aa: CASSERIAGGPTYEQYF
d_call: TRBD2
clone_size: NA
j_call: TRBJ2-7
v_call: TRBV6-1

cdr3_nt: TGTGCCACCAGTGATTCCCTCTTCACAGATACGCAGTATTTT
cdr3_aa: CATSDSLFTDTQYF
d_call: NA
clone_size: NA
j_call: TRBJ2-3
v_call: TRBV24-1

cdr3_nt: TGTGCCAGCAGTCCCCCGGGCACCAGCTCCTACAATGAGCAGTTCTTC
cdr3_aa: CASSPPGTSSYNEQFF
d_call: NA
clone_size: NA
j_call: TRBJ2-1
v_call: TRBV28

cdr3_nt: TGTGCCAGCAGCTTACAAAAGAACACTGAAGCTTTCTTT
cdr3_aa: CASSLQKNTEAFF
d_call: NA
clone_size: NA
j_call: TRBJ1-1
v_call: TRBV7-3

cdr3_nt: TGTGCCAGCAGCTTAATGGAAGCCAAAAACATTCAGTACTTC
cdr3_aa: CASSLMEAKNIQYF
d_call: NA
clone_size: once
j_call: TRBJ2-4
v_call: TRBV7-2

cdr3_nt: TGTGCCAGTAACATTGCAACTAATGAAAAACTGTTTTTT
cdr3_aa: CASNIATNEKLFF
d_call: NA
clone_size: NA
j_call: TRBJ1-4
v_call: TRBV19

cdr3_nt: TGTGCCAGTAGTATTGGACGGAACTATGGCTACACCTTC
cdr3_aa: CASSIGRNYGYTF
d_call: NA
clone_size: NA
j_call: TRBJ1-2
v_call: TRBV19

cdr3_nt: TGTGCCAGTAGCCGCAGCGATGGCTACACCTTC
cdr3_aa: CASSRSDGYTF
d_call: NA
clone_size: NA
j_call: TRBJ1-2
v_call: TRBV19

cdr3_nt: TGTGCCAGCAGCTCTGTCGGGGGGGCAGGCAATGAGCAGTTCTTC
cdr3_aa: CASSSVGGAGNEQFF
d_call: TRBD2
clone_size: NA
j_call: TRBJ2-1
v_call: TRBV7-3

cdr3_nt: TGTGCCAGCAGCCCAATTACAGGCACCGGGACCCAGTACTTC
cdr3_aa: CASSPITGTGTQYF
d_call: NA
clone_size: few
j_call: TRBJ2-5
v_call: TRBV6-5

cdr3_nt: TGTGCCAGCAGTTGGGGCCACCACGGCGGGGAGCTGTTTTTT
cdr3_aa: CASSWGHHGGELFF
d_call: NA
clone_size: NA
j_call: TRBJ2-2
v_call: TRBV28

cdr3_nt: TGCGCCAGCAAACGTCGACATACAATGACAGATACGCAGTATTTT
cdr3_aa: CASKRRHTMTDTQYF
d_call: NA
clone_size: NA
j_call: TRBJ2-3
v_call: TRBV4-3

cdr3_nt: TGTGCCAGCAACATACAGGGGAGGTATGGCTACACCTTC
cdr3_aa: CASNIQGRYGYTF
d_call: TRBD1
clone_size: NA
j_call: TRBJ1-2
v_call: TRBV2

cdr3_nt: TGTGCCAGCACCCAGACAAGGGCTGGGGCCAACGTCCTGACTTTC
cdr3_aa: CASTQTRAGANVLTF
d_call: NA
clone_size: NA
j_call: TRBJ2-6
v_call: TRBV6-6

cdr3_nt: TGTGCCAGCAGCGAGGGACGGTATGGAAACACCATATATTTT
cdr3_aa: CASSEGRYGNTIYF
d_call: NA
clone_size: once
j_call: TRBJ1-3
v_call: TRBV5-6

cdr3_nt: TGTGCCAGCAGGAACACAGGGTCCGGGGAGCTGTTTTTT
cdr3_aa: CASRNTGSGELFF
d_call: NA
clone_size: NA
j_call: TRBJ2-2
v_call: TRBV6-5

cdr3_nt: TGTGCCAGCAGCGTGGGGGACAGTAATCAGCCCCAGCATTTT
cdr3_aa: CASSVGDSNQPQHF
d_call: TRBD1
clone_size: NA
j_call: TRBJ1-5
v_call: TRBV9

cdr3_nt: TGCGCCAGCTCCTCGGGGATTGAGCAGTTCTTC
cdr3_aa: CASSSGIEQFF
d_call: NA
clone_size: NA
j_call: TRBJ2-1
v_call: TRBV4-1